The 14 T cell receptor beta chains given below trace back to one sample, sequenced in a study of blood T cell repertoires in COVID-19. TCRdb keeps only in-frame clones here, not all; method: immunoSEQ multiplex PCR. The sample has some 110,000 clones; about 81% are singletons. Sample: peripheral blood. These receptors all come from a man between 70 and 80 years old with acute or convalescent COVID-19.

CDR3 residues: CASSESTRDRKAQYF. Written as DNA, the CDR3 is TGTGCCAGCAGTGAATCGACACGCGATAGAAAGGCCCAGTACTTC. This rearrangement joins TRBV2 to TRBJ2-5; D unclear. CDR3 length equals 15 residues. Looked up from germline, CDR1 is SNHLY and CDR2 is FYNNEI. V was cut by 2 bases and J by 9 bases, with 19 bases left in between.

CDR3 amino acids: CAISETGTGSSGANVLTF. CDR3 nucleotide sequence: TGTGCCATCAGCGAGACCGGGACAGGGAGCTCTGGGGCCAACGTCCTGACTTTC. The chain joins TRBV10-3 to TRBJ2-6, with TRBD1 identical over 9 bases. V shed 6 bases and J 0 bases; nucleotides not matched to a gene: 9. Germline V gene lookup returns CDR1 ENHRY and CDR2 SYGVKD. The CDR3 sequence is 18 residues long.

V and J are TRBV6-5 and TRBJ2-7; 8 bases are shared with TRBD1. The germline V gene encodes CDR1 MNHEY and CDR2 SVGAGI. V lost 6 bases to trimming and J lost 3 bases; unmatched junction nucleotides: 7. This CDR3 region has 14 residues. The CDR3 loop is CASSGTGMGYEQYF. The CDR3 nucleotides are TGTGCCAGCAGCGGGACAGGTATGGGCTACGAGCAGTACTTC.

The J gene is TRBJ1-1, the V gene TRBV6-5; D perhaps matches TRBD1 (6 bases). Trimming stripped 6 bases from V and 2 bases from J, with 13 bases between. Germline assignment: CDR1 MNHEY and CDR2 SVGAGI. This CDR3 spans 14 amino acids. Here the CDR3 reads CASRQGVANTEAFF. The CDR3, as DNA: TGTGCCAGCAGACAGGGAGTAGCAAACACTGAAGCTTTCTTT.

The rearrangement joins TRBV10-3 to TRBJ2-3; 8 positions match TRBD1. The length of the CDR3 is 14 residues. CDR1 ENHRY and CDR2 SYGVKD come from the germline V gene. Germline trimming cut 4 bases from V and 3 bases from J; bases unmatched to any gene: 3. The CDR3 is CAISGGTGTDTQYF. The CDR3, as DNA: TGTGCCATCAGTGGCGGGACAGGTACAGATACGCAGTATTTT.

The chain links TRBV24-1 to TRBJ2-3; 7 bases are a match to TRBD1. The germline V gene encodes CDR1 KGHDR and CDR2 SFDVKD. The CDR3 has 16 amino acids. V shed 4 bases and J 5 bases; nucleotides not matched to a gene: 11. The chain's CDR3 is CATSDSGTAQLDTQYF. CDR3 sequence (DNA): TGTGCCACCAGTGACTCCGGGACAGCCCAGTTAGATACGCAGTATTTT.

This clone showed up just once. The V call is TRBV6-4, the J call TRBJ1-4; D remains ambiguous. The V gene lost 5 bases and the J gene lost 3 bases, with 13 bases spanning the gap. Per germline, CDR1 MRHNA and CDR2 SNTAGT. The CDR3 consists of 15 residues. CDR3 loop: CASSSGIGANEKLFF. CDR3 nucleotides: TGTGCCAGCAGTTCGGGCATCGGGGCTAATGAAAAACTGTTTTTT.

The CDR3 loop is CSVIRLAETTDTQYF. The DNA for the CDR3 is TGCAGCGTGATTCGTCTAGCGGAGACCACAGATACGCAGTATTTT. The chain links TRBV29-1 to TRBJ2-3; TRBD2 agrees at 7 bases. The V gene end was trimmed by 6 bases and the J gene end by 2 bases; junction bases not matched to a gene: 11. This CDR3 has 15 amino acids. CDR1 is SQVTM and CDR2 is ANQGSEA in the germline V gene.

The count of this clone is one. The chain joins TRBV28 to TRBJ2-1; 7 bases are shared with TRBD1. The CDR3 has 16 amino acids. Trimming took 5 bases from V and 4 from J; bases not matched to a gene: 11. Looked up from germline, CDR1 is MDHEN and CDR2 is SYDVKM. CDR3 sequence: CASSPSSGGMYNEQFF. CDR3 in DNA: TGTGCCAGCAGTCCATCGTCAGGGGGAATGTACAATGAGCAGTTCTTC.

This clone has a handful of counts. The chain uses TRBV5-4 and TRBJ1-2; TRBD1 agrees at 8 bases. Germline V CDR1 and CDR2: SGHNT, YYREEE (reference sequence). The CDR3 runs 15 residues. The V gene end was trimmed by 5 bases and the J gene end by 0 bases; junction bases not matched to a gene: 6. DNA of the CDR3: TGTGCCAGCAGGAAAGACAGGGGCACTAACTATGGCTACACCTTC. Translation: CASRKDRGTNYGYTF.

The chain combines TRBV5-1 with TRBJ2-5, with 9 bases identical to TRBD1. Trimming at V came to 4 bases and at J to 0 bases, leaving 4 bases not matched to a gene. This CDR3 spans 15 amino acids. The germline CDR1 and CDR2 sequences are SGHRS and YFSETQ. The CDR3 is CASSTGTGYQETQYF. DNA for the CDR3: TGCGCCAGCAGCACCGGGACAGGGTACCAAGAGACCCAGTACTTC. The full variable domain, completed using reference TRBV5-1 and TRBJ2-5, is KAGVTQTPRYLIKTRGQQVTLSCSPISGHRSVSWYQQTPGQGLQFLFEYFSETQRNKGNFPGRFSGRQFSNSRSEMNVSTLELGDSALYLCASSTGTGYQETQYFGPGTRLLVL.

V and J are TRBV6-5 and TRBJ1-1; 7 nucleotides match TRBD1. Germline V lookup: CDR1 MNHEY, CDR2 SVGAGI. This CDR3 has 14 amino acids. The J segment lost 4 bases and the V segment lost 7 bases, leaving 9 bases of the junction unmatched. The CDR3 spells CASKEQGKATEAFF. In DNA form, the CDR3 reads TGTGCCAGCAAGGAACAGGGGAAAGCCACTGAAGCTTTCTTT.

V gene TRBV19 combines with J gene TRBJ1-2; D is unclear. V was pared by 1 base and J by 4 bases, with 10 bases between. The CDR3 covers 14 residues. Germline CDR1 reads LNHDA; CDR2 reads SQIVND (reference sequence). DNA for the CDR3: TGTGCCAGTAGTATAGGAGGACTGCCCTATGGCTACACCTTC. Residues: CASSIGGLPYGYTF. The full variable domain, with the rest looked up from reference TRBV19 and TRBJ1-2, is DGGITQSPKYLFRKEGQNVTLSCEQNLNHDAMYWYRQDPGQGLRLIYYSQIVNDFQKGDIAEGYSVSREKKESFPLTVTSAQKNPTAFYLCASSIGGLPYGYTFGSGTRLTVV.

The DNA for the CDR3 is TGTGCCAGCAGGGGCTGGGGCAGCTCTGGAAACACCATATATTTT. Translation gives CASRGWGSSGNTIYF. The gene calls are TRBV2 and TRBJ1-3; weak D call: TRBD1 (5 bases). The CDR3 is 15 amino acids. With 6 bases removed from V and 0 bases from J, the gap between germline ends came to 12 bases. Germline V gene lookup returns CDR1 SNHLY and CDR2 FYNNEI. The full variable domain, completed using reference TRBV2 and TRBJ1-3, is EPEVTQTPSHQVTQMGQEVILRCVPISNHLYFYWYRQILGQKVEFLVSFYNNEISEKSEIFDDQFSVERPDGSNFTLKIRSTKLEDSAMYFCASRGWGSSGNTIYFGEGSWLTVV.